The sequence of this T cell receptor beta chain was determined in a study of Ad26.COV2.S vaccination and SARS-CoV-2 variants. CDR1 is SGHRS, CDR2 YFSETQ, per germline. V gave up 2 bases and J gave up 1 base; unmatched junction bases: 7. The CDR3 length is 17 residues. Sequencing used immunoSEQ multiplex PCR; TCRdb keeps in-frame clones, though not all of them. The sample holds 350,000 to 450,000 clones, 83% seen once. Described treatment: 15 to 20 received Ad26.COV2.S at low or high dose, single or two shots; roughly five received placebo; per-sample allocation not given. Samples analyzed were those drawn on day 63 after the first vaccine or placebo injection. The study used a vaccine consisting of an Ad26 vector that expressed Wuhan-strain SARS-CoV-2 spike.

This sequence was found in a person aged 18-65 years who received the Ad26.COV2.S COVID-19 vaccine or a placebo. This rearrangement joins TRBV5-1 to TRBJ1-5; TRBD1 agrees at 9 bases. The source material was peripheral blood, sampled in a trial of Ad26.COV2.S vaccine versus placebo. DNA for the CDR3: TGCGCCAGCAGCTTAGATCCGACAGGGGGGAGCAATCAGCCCCAGCATTTT. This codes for CASSLDPTGGSNQPQHF.